This T cell receptor (beta chain) was sequenced for a study of CD8+ T cells in alopecia areata. Study as a whole: The study gave tofacitinib for 6 to 18 months, then 6 months off drug.

Findings and caveats of the study: For lesional scalp, especially alopecia totalis/universalis, clonality was higher than in normal scalp.

As to this clone: As yet, its antigen is unknown.

cDNA reverse transcribed from extracted RNA served as the sequencing template. Measured with immunoSEQ multiplex PCR; TCRdb has only the in-frame clones, and not every one. The sample includes 150,000 or so clones, 45% to 60% seen only once; the top ten take approximately 6.6%. Samples from alopecia areata patients were lesional scalp punch biopsies and peripheral blood. This CDR3 contains 12 residues. Germline loops: CDR1 SQVTM, CDR2 ANQGSEA. With 3 bases removed from V and 7 bases from J, the gap between germline ends came to 10 bases. The specimen sequenced was CD4+ T cells sorted from blood. The chain recombines TRBV29-1 with TRBJ2-1; D ambiguous. The sequence came from a human donor with alopecia areata. The CDR3 loop reads CSVEDLGNEQFF. CDR3 nucleotide sequence: TGCAGCGTTGAGGACCTAGGAAATGAGCAGTTCTTC.